This T cell receptor (beta chain) was recorded in a study of vaccination and CD4 T cells after COVID-19. The wider study: The stimulating agents, overlapping spike peptides, came from SARS-CoV-2, HCoV-NL63, HCoV-OC43 and HCoV-229E.

To note about this clonotype: The target antigen is unknown.

General study points: From 21 to 38, the median of SARS-CoV-2-reactive clonotypes rose without reaching significance.

The CDR3 totals 16 residues. V was clipped by 4 bases and J by 0 bases, with 14 bases between them. Per germline, CDR1 SEHNR and CDR2 FQNEAQ (reference sequence). The treatment was: approximately 11-day PBMC culture with coronavirus spike peptide pools or control peptides (ViraFEST assay). TCRs were sequenced by ViraFEST after antigen-specific T cells had been expanded with peptide pools. Wells that each held 1.5 million to 2 million PBMCs were cultured with 8 to 10 IU/ml IL-2 and approximately 9.5 ug/ml peptide pools. The Oncomine TCR Beta short-read assay was what sequenced the DNA obtained from cultured CD4+ T cells. TCRdb re-derived calls from the PCR reads in MiXCR, one entry per CDR3 protein. The sample records some 20,000 distinct CDR3 sequences, approximately 50% being singletons.

The material sequenced was CD4+ T cells from blood, cultured in vitro. The genes are TRBV7-9 and TRBJ2-3; no clear D. This receptor was identified in a human donor who had recovered from COVID-19. CDR3 amino acids: CASSSTDGSSTDTQYF. The CDR3 nucleotides are TGTGCCAGCAGCTCGACGGACGGCAGTAGCACAGATACGCAGTATTTT.